This is a list of T cell receptor beta chains from one sample in a study of cytomegalovirus exposure and HLA in healthy donors. This table comes from immunoSEQ multiplex PCR, and its TCRdb copy is limited to in-frame clones, with some not included. The sample yields approximately 190,000 clones, roughly 80% seen once. Sequenced input: PBMCs. All receptors derive from a woman younger than 35 in good health and CMV-seronegative. CDR3s include the opening cysteine and the closing phenylalanine or tryptophan. Each record gives: J gene, D gene, clone size, V gene, CDR3 DNA, CDR3 protein. The D gene is left open where the match is weak. The size entry is marked missing in some rows and otherwise reads once, few, many or a size class.

TRBJ2-1 NA once TRBV5-4 TGTGCCAGCAGCTTGGGACAGAGCTCCTACAATGAGCAGTTCTTC CASSLGQSSYNEQFF
TRBJ2-7 TRBD2 NA TRBV5-6 TGTGCCAGCAGCTACGATATTAGCGGGAGTAGCGAGCAGTACTTC CASSYDISGSSEQYF
TRBJ2-1 NA NA TRBV6-1 TGTGCCAGCAGTGAAGCGGGAGGATCCTACAATGAGCAGTTCTTC CASSEAGGSYNEQFF
TRBJ2-2 TRBD2 NA TRBV4-1 TGCGCCAGCAGCCTCCCTAGCGGAAAGAACACCGGGGAGCTGTTTTTT CASSLPSGKNTGELFF
TRBJ1-1 TRBD1 NA TRBV7-9 TGTGCCAGCAGCACAGGGGTGAACACTGAAGCTTTCTTT CASSTGVNTEAFF
TRBJ2-2 TRBD1 NA TRBV29-1 TGCAGCGTTGAGCGGACAGGGACCACCGGGGAGCTGTTTTTT CSVERTGTTGELFF
TRBJ2-1 NA few TRBV4-3 TGCGCCAGCGCCCGGTATCCGGAGTCGACCTACAATGAGCAGTTCTTC CASARYPESTYNEQFF
TRBJ2-2 TRBD1 NA TRBV7-9 TGTTCCAGCAGCTTGTTTCAACAGGGGAGAGCCGGGGAGCTGTTTTTT CSSSLFQQGRAGELFF
TRBJ2-2 TRBD1 NA TRBV2 TGTGCCAGCAGTGAATTGACAGGGGTCACCGGGGAGCTGTTTTTT CASSELTGVTGELFF
TRBJ2-5 NA few TRBV6-5 TGTGCCAGCGGGAGGCCCCAGTACTTC CASGRPQYF
TRBJ1-4 NA NA TRBV2 TGTGCCAGCAGTCGGGAGGGAACCTATGAAAAACTGTTTTTT CASSREGTYEKLFF
TRBJ2-7 NA NA TRBV4-3 TGCGCCAGCAGCCAAGCAGCAGGGCAACCCTACGAGCAGTACTTC CASSQAAGQPYEQYF
TRBJ2-7 NA NA TRBV19 TGTGCCAGTAGTATCGGGGGAAGTTCCTACGAGCAGTACTTC CASSIGGSSYEQYF
TRBJ1-1 NA few TRBV6-1 TGTGCCAGCATCGACAAGGCGTCCCCCACTGAAGCTTTCTTT CASIDKASPTEAFF
TRBJ2-3 NA NA TRBV27 TGTGCCAGCAGGCCCAACGGGAGCACAGATACGCAGTATTTT CASRPNGSTDTQYF
TRBJ2-5 NA NA TRBV6-5 TGTGCCAGCAGTCAGGGTCATGAGCAGTACTTC CASSQGHEQYF
TRBJ2-1 TRBD2 once TRBV13 TGTGCCAGCAGGGCTAGCGGGGACAATGAGCAGTTCTTC CASRASGDNEQFF
TRBJ1-2 NA NA TRBV27 TGTGCCAGCCACGCGAACTATGGCTACACCTTC CASHANYGYTF
TRBJ2-1 NA NA TRBV7-2 TGCGCCAGCAGCTTAGAAGGGGGTGTCCCCTACAATGAGCAGTTCTTC CASSLEGGVPYNEQFF
TRBJ2-3 TRBD2 NA TRBV10-1 TGCGCCAGCAGTGAGTCCCGAAATACTAGCGGGACAGATACGCAGTATTTT CASSESRNTSGTDTQYF
TRBJ1-6 NA NA TRBV10-1 TGCGCCAGCAGTGAGTCCGGGACACCCCTCCACTTT CASSESGTPLHF
TRBJ2-3 NA NA TRBV5-1 TGCGCCAGCAGATTAGCGGCCGGCCTAGATACGCAGTATTTT CASRLAAGLDTQYF
TRBJ2-5 TRBD1 NA TRBV28 TGTGCCACCCTGGCCCGGACAGGGGTTCCACTCCAGTACTTC CATLARTGVPLQYF
TRBJ1-4 NA NA TRBV28 TGTGCCAGCAGTGCGTTCTCGAGTAATGAAAAACTGTTTTTT CASSAFSSNEKLFF
TRBJ2-3 NA once TRBV4-3 TGCGCCAGCAGCCCTACGGGAGATGTAATAGATACGCAGTATTTT CASSPTGDVIDTQYF